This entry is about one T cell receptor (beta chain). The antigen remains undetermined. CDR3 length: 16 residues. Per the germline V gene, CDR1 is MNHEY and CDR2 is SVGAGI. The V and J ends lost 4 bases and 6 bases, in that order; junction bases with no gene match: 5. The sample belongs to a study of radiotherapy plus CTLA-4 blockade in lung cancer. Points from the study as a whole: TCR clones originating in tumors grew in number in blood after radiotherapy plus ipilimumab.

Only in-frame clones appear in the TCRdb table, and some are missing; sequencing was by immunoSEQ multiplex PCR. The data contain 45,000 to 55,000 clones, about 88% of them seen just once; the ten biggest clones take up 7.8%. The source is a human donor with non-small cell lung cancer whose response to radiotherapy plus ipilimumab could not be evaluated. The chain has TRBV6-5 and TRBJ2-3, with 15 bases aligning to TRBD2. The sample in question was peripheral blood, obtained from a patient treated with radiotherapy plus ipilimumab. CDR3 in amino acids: CASSFGLAGGLDTQYF. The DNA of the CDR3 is TGTGCCAGCAGTTTCGGACTAGCGGGGGGGCTGGATACGCAGTATTTT.